A single sample is the source of the 10 T cell receptor beta chains below, sequenced in a study of blood T cell repertoires in COVID-19. Clones were sequenced by immunoSEQ multiplex PCR, and TCRdb holds only the in-frame ones, with some missing. This sample has about 59,000 clones, with roughly 80% found just once. The sequenced sample consisted of peripheral blood. The receptors stem from a human donor in a cohort sampled during active COVID-19.

The chain carries TRBV7-2 and TRBJ2-1, with D maybe TRBD2 (5 bases). CDR1 and CDR2 from the germline V gene are SGHTA and FQGNSA. The CDR3 spans 15 residues. V was pared by 1 base and J by 7 bases, with 14 bases between. The DNA for the CDR3 is TGTGCCAGCAGCTTAGGGGGAGTCCCGGGTAATGAGCAGTTCTTC. Amino acid sequence: CASSLGGVPGNEQFF.

The chain has TRBV25-1 and TRBJ1-5; D not certain. Germline V lookup: CDR1 MGHDK, CDR2 SYGVNS. Trimming removed 6 bases at V and 5 bases at J, with 14 bases between. The CDR3 covers 14 residues. The CDR3: CASRKDGEDQPQHF. The CDR3 coding sequence is TGTGCCAGCAGGAAGGACGGGGAGGATCAGCCCCAGCATTTT.

By proportion, this clone is medium-sized. The chain has TRBV30 and TRBJ2-7, with TRBD1 matching over 7 bases. Per germline, CDR1 GTSNPN and CDR2 SVGIG (reference sequence). The CDR3 has 15 residues. With V trimmed by 2 bases and J by 0 bases, 7 bases remained unmatched. CDR3 loop: CAWSLGQASSYEQYF. The CDR3, as DNA: TGTGCCTGGAGTCTCGGACAGGCAAGCTCCTACGAGCAGTACTTC.

The chain has TRBV29-1 and TRBJ2-3; TRBD1 matches 7 bases. This CDR3 contains 14 residues. J was trimmed by 5 bases and V by 6 bases; bases with no gene match: 11. From germline, CDR1 is SQVTM and CDR2 ANQGSEA. The CDR3 DNA is TGCAGCGTAGGCGCAGGGGGAACCCAAGATACGCAGTATTTT. As protein: CSVGAGGTQDTQYF.

Turning to this clone: One end of the junction varies from germline; a read error may be responsible. The chain has TRBV11-2 and TRBJ2-7; possible D gene TRBD1, 5 bases. There are 11 residues in the CDR3. CDR1 is SGHAT and CDR2 is FQNNGV in the germline V gene. The CDR3, as DNA: TGTGCCAGCAGCTCCGGACAAGGGCATCACTTC. The encoded protein is CASSSGQGHHF.

The J gene is TRBJ1-1, the V gene TRBV27, with TRBD1 identical over 10 bases. CDR3 size: 16 residues. Germline V CDR1 and CDR2: MNHEY, SMNVEV (reference sequence). V gave up 4 bases and J gave up 1 base; unmatched junction bases: 6. The DNA of the CDR3 is TGTGCCAGCAGTTCAGTTCGACAGGGGGCGAACACTGAAGCTTTCTTT. Translating it yields CASSSVRQGANTEAFF.

The J gene is TRBJ1-4, the V gene TRBV5-6; 10 nucleotides agree with TRBD1. The trim removed 3 bases at V and 7 bases at J, leaving 6 bases unmatched. Germline CDR1 is SGHDT and CDR2 is YYEEEE. The CDR3 length is 15 residues. The CDR3 loop is CASSSDRGRSEKLFF. The CDR3 DNA is TGTGCCAGCAGCTCCGACAGGGGGCGGAGTGAAAAACTGTTTTTT.

This chain links TRBV28 with TRBJ2-6; 8 positions match TRBD1. In germline, CDR1 is MDHEN, CDR2 SYDVKM. The CDR3 has 17 amino acids. The V segment lost 4 bases and the J segment 0 bases; nucleotides outside the gene matches: 5. DNA of the CDR3: TGTGCCAGCAGTTCAGGACAGGGACTCTCTGGGGCCAACGTCCTGACTTTC. Its translation: CASSSGQGLSGANVLTF.

This clone was seen once. The chain joins TRBV10-3 to TRBJ1-2, with a tentative D call TRBD1 (5 bases). The V gene lost 10 bases and the J gene lost 0 bases, with 12 bases spanning the gap. The length of the CDR3 is 13 residues. Per the germline V gene, CDR1 is ENHRY and CDR2 is SYGVKD. CDR3 amino acids: CATGHSPNYGYTF. The DNA of the CDR3 is TGTGCCACCGGACATTCCCCTAACTATGGCTACACCTTC.

The sample holds one count of this clone. The gene calls are TRBV19 and TRBJ2-7, with TRBD1 matching 9 bases. CDR1 LNHDA and CDR2 SQIVND come from the germline V gene (reference sequence). The V gene end was trimmed by 1 base and the J gene end by 2 bases; junction bases not matched to a gene: 3. The CDR3 contains 15 residues. In DNA, the CDR3 is TGTGCCAGTAGTATAGTCCGGGACAGGGCCTACGAGCAGTACTTC. It encodes CASSIVRDRAYEQYF.